This T cell receptor (beta chain) was captured in a study of blood T cell repertoires in COVID-19. Trimming removed 4 bases from V and 5 bases from J, with 3 bases in between. The CDR3 covers 10 residues. CDR1 and CDR2 from the germline V gene are MDHEN and SYDVKM. Method: immunoSEQ multiplex PCR; TCRdb's copy keeps in-frame clones and lacks some. In the table there are about 210,000 clones, roughly 87% of which are singletons. The chain uses TRBV28 and TRBJ2-7; D is ambiguous. Sequencing was performed on PBMCs or T cells enriched from blood (not recorded which). This TCR was sampled from a man younger than 30 with acute COVID-19. CDR3 sequence: CASSSHEQYF. The CDR3 coding sequence is TGTGCCAGCAGTTCTCACGAGCAGTACTTC.